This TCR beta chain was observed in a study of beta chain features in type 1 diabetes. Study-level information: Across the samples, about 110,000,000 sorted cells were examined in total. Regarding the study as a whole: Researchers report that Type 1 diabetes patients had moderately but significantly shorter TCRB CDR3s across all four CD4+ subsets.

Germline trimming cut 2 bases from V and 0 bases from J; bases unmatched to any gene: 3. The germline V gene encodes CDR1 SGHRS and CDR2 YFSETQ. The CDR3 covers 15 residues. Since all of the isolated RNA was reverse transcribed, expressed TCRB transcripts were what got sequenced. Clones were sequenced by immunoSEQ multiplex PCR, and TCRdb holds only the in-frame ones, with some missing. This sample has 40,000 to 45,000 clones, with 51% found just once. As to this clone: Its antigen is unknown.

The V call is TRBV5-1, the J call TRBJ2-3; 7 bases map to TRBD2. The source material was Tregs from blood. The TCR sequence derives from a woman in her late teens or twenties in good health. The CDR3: CASSFNSGSTDTQYF. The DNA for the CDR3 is TGCGCCAGCAGCTTCAATAGCGGGAGCACAGATACGCAGTATTTT.